Here is one TCR beta chain with its context. Under the authors' procedure: Counts of nucleated cells, estimated from reference gene primer amplification, were obtained. Produced via immunoSEQ multiplex PCR; TCRdb's table is partial and in-frame only. D and trimming come from the DNA, and the V and J calls and clone size come from that table. The sample includes fewer than 100,000 clones, 65% to 90% seen only once; the top ten take 3.5% to 4.5%. Trimming removed 3 bases from V and 4 bases from J; junction bases left unmatched: 6. There are 15 residues in the CDR3. From germline, CDR1 is KGHSH and CDR2 LQKENI. This specimen belongs to a study of blood T cell repertoires in COVID-19. Study details: Donors in the United States, Italy and Spain gave samples during acute or convalescent COVID-19. Sample material is recorded as cDNA or gDNA derived from T cells, B-cell-depleted T cells, or PBMCs.

This TCR came from a man aged 60 to 69 with acute or convalescent COVID-19. Material: peripheral blood. The chain uses TRBV18 and TRBJ1-1; 9 bases fit TRBD1. CDR3: CASSPGQGGITEAFF. CDR3 nucleotide sequence: TGTGCCAGCTCACCGGGACAGGGAGGAATCACTGAAGCTTTCTTT.